This TCR beta chain was recovered during a study of shared clonotypes between healthy human individuals. Of note for this clone: The antigen is undetermined. Other nucleotide sequences from this sample produce the same CDR3.

Study observations and caveats: Relative to memory subsets, naive subsets generally showed larger estimated richness.

This CDR3 has 14 amino acids. Trimming shortened V by 0 bases and J by 2 bases, and 5 bases separated the two germline ends. Per the germline V gene, CDR1 is MNHNS and CDR2 is SASEGT. Splitting of each subset's genomic DNA was done evenly across several immunoSEQ plates. Here immunoSEQ multiplex PCR was the method, and the copy in TCRdb shows in-frame clones only, minus some. The table lists 1,400,000 or so clones, approximately 98.5% of them singletons, with 0.36% in the top ten. The chain couples TRBV6-1 to TRBJ1-5; D uncertain. Sequencing was carried out using naive CD4+ T cells sorted from blood. Stated subset: CD45RA+ positively selected. The sequence derives from a man aged 25 to 40 in good health. This CDR3 is CASSEAGGNQPQHF. The CDR3 coding sequence is TGTGCCAGCAGTGAAGCTGGCGGCAATCAGCCCCAGCATTTT.